The rows below give T cell receptor beta chains drawn from one sample of a study of CD8 T cells in Susac syndrome. TCRdb ran MiXCR on the immunoSEQ multiplex PCR reads and lists one entry per CDR3 protein. The sample lists about 150,000 distinct CDR3 sequences; 95% were seen once. The sequenced sample was CD8+ T cells from PBMCs. The receptor source for this set is a human donor with multiple sclerosis. Each CDR3 is given with its conserved first and last residue. The D gene is left open where the match is weak. Size is stated for part of the rows, as once, few or many counts, or as a class when the clone is expanded.

j_call: TRBJ2-5
d_call: TRBD2
clone_size: .
v_call: TRBV5-1
cdr3_aa: CASSLSSGGALKTQYF
cdr3_nt: TGCGCCAGCAGCTTGTCTAGCGGGGGGGCCTTGAAGACCCAGTACTTC

j_call: TRBJ2-7
d_call: TRBD1
clone_size: .
v_call: TRBV3-1
cdr3_aa: CASSPRDRGLAEQYF
cdr3_nt: TGTGCCAGCAGCCCCCGGGACAGGGGGCTTGCCGAGCAGTACTTC

j_call: TRBJ1-1
d_call: .
clone_size: .
v_call: TRBV19
cdr3_aa: CASSNAPGGGTEAFF
cdr3_nt: TGTGCCAGTAGTAACGCCCCCGGAGGTGGCACTGAAGCTTTCTTT

j_call: TRBJ2-1
d_call: TRBD1
clone_size: once
v_call: TRBV11-1
cdr3_aa: CASSMTTGKAGYEQFF
cdr3_nt: TGTGCCAGCAGCATGACGACAGGGAAGGCAGGTTATGAGCAGTTCTTC

j_call: TRBJ1-6
d_call: .
clone_size: .
v_call: TRBV5-1
cdr3_aa: CASSLEGMIKNSPLHF
cdr3_nt: TGCGCCAGCAGCTTGGAGGGCATGATTAAGAATTCACCCCTCCACTTT

j_call: TRBJ1-4
d_call: .
clone_size: .
v_call: TRBV7-9
cdr3_aa: CASSWDGEKLFF
cdr3_nt: TGTGCCAGCAGCTGGGACGGTGAAAAACTGTTTTTT

j_call: TRBJ2-6
d_call: TRBD1
clone_size: .
v_call: TRBV7-9
cdr3_aa: CASSPQPQTGEGANVLTF
cdr3_nt: TGTGCCAGCAGCCCCCAGCCCCAGACAGGGGAGGGGGCCAACGTCCTGACTTTC

j_call: TRBJ2-5
d_call: .
clone_size: .
v_call: TRBV10-3
cdr3_aa: CAIRTVGQETQYF
cdr3_nt: TGTGCCATCAGGACCGTGGGCCAAGAGACCCAGTACTTC

j_call: TRBJ1-2
d_call: .
clone_size: .
v_call: TRBV20-1
cdr3_aa: CSARETSYGYTF
cdr3_nt: TGCAGTGCTAGAGAAACCTCCTATGGCTACACCTTC

j_call: TRBJ2-3
d_call: TRBD2
clone_size: .
v_call: TRBV9
cdr3_aa: CASSVASGGADTQYF
cdr3_nt: TGTGCCAGCAGCGTAGCTAGCGGGGGTGCAGATACGCAGTATTTT

j_call: TRBJ2-7
d_call: .
clone_size: .
v_call: TRBV27
cdr3_aa: CASSPQGLTYEQYF
cdr3_nt: TGTGCCAGCAGCCCACAAGGGCTCACCTACGAGCAGTACTTC

j_call: TRBJ1-1
d_call: .
clone_size: .
v_call: TRBV6-1
cdr3_aa: CASSGPEGGVYGAEAFF
cdr3_nt: TGTGCCAGCAGTGGCCCCGAGGGAGGAGTATATGGTGCTGAAGCTTTCTTT

j_call: TRBJ2-3
d_call: .
clone_size: .
v_call: TRBV7-3
cdr3_aa: CASSLTQGGYSDTQYF
cdr3_nt: TGTGCCAGCAGCTTAACGCAGGGGGGCTACTCAGATACGCAGTATTTT

j_call: TRBJ2-3
d_call: .
clone_size: .
v_call: TRBV9
cdr3_aa: CASSAPGGFGTDTQYF
cdr3_nt: TGTGCCAGCAGCGCCCCCGGGGGATTCGGCACAGATACGCAGTATTTT

j_call: TRBJ2-7
d_call: .
clone_size: .
v_call: TRBV29-1
cdr3_aa: CSVARTDSYEQYF
cdr3_nt: TGCAGCGTTGCCCGGACAGATTCCTACGAGCAGTACTTC

j_call: TRBJ2-5
d_call: .
clone_size: .
v_call: TRBV9
cdr3_aa: CASNTGNQETQYF
cdr3_nt: TGTGCCAGCAATACAGGGAACCAAGAGACCCAGTACTTC

j_call: TRBJ1-4
d_call: .
clone_size: once
v_call: TRBV29-1
cdr3_aa: CSSLDSFEKLFF
cdr3_nt: TGCAGCTCATTGGATAGCTTCGAAAAACTGTTTTTT

j_call: TRBJ2-3
d_call: .
clone_size: .
v_call: TRBV12-5
cdr3_aa: CASGLVLQAASDTQYF
cdr3_nt: TGTGCTAGTGGTTTGGTCCTACAGGCCGCGTCAGATACGCAGTATTTT

j_call: TRBJ2-1
d_call: TRBD2
clone_size: .
v_call: TRBV3-1
cdr3_aa: CASSQDSSGYNEQFF
cdr3_nt: TGTGCCAGCAGCCAAGATTCTAGCGGATACAATGAGCAGTTCTTC

j_call: TRBJ2-3
d_call: .
clone_size: .
v_call: TRBV4-1
cdr3_aa: CASSQAGMISDTQYF
cdr3_nt: TGCGCCAGCAGCCAAGCGGGGATGATTTCAGATACGCAGTATTTT

j_call: TRBJ2-7
d_call: .
clone_size: .
v_call: TRBV20-1
cdr3_aa: CSASDSYEQYF
cdr3_nt: TGCAGTGCCTCCGACAGCTACGAGCAGTACTTC

j_call: TRBJ2-5
d_call: .
clone_size: .
v_call: TRBV13
cdr3_aa: CASSLTTQTQYF
cdr3_nt: TGTGCCAGCAGCTTGACTACTCAGACCCAGTACTTC

j_call: TRBJ2-6
d_call: .
clone_size: .
v_call: TRBV9
cdr3_aa: CASSPERTVGDVLTF
cdr3_nt: TGTGCCAGCTCCCCGGAACGGACAGTTGGGGACGTCCTGACTTTC

j_call: TRBJ1-6
d_call: TRBD1
clone_size: .
v_call: TRBV20-1
cdr3_aa: CSARTGTGESPLHF
cdr3_nt: TGCAGTGCTAGAACCGGGACAGGGGAATCACCCCTCCACTTT

j_call: TRBJ2-1
d_call: TRBD1
clone_size: .
v_call: TRBV5-4
cdr3_aa: CASSLWDSYNEQFF
cdr3_nt: TGTGCCAGCAGCTTGTGGGACAGCTACAATGAGCAGTTCTTC

j_call: TRBJ2-1
d_call: .
clone_size: .
v_call: TRBV19
cdr3_aa: CASSIGTWQFF
cdr3_nt: TGTGCCAGTAGTATTGGGACATGGCAGTTCTTC

j_call: TRBJ1-1
d_call: .
clone_size: .
v_call: TRBV6-5
cdr3_aa: CASSYGIMNTEAFF
cdr3_nt: TGTGCCAGCAGTTACGGTATTATGAACACTGAAGCTTTCTTT

j_call: TRBJ1-1
d_call: .
clone_size: .
v_call: TRBV29-1
cdr3_aa: CSVEDLDLEAFF
cdr3_nt: TGCAGCGTTGAAGACCTCGACCTTGAAGCTTTCTTT

j_call: TRBJ1-5
d_call: .
clone_size: once
v_call: TRBV7-3
cdr3_aa: CASNKTVSNQPQHF
cdr3_nt: TGTGCCAGCAACAAGACAGTTAGCAATCAGCCCCAGCATTTT